The 26 T cell receptor beta chains presented below share a single source sample, sequenced in a study of CD8 T cells in Susac syndrome. Random hexamers primed reverse transcription of about 0.5 to 1 ug RNA. Each CDR3 protein gets one entry after TCRdb re-called the immunoSEQ multiplex PCR reads with MiXCR. The sample shows over 150,000 distinct CDR3 sequences, roughly 92% of them seen only once. Sequencing was carried out using CD4+ T cells from PBMCs. Receptor source: a human donor with multiple sclerosis.

The gene calls are TRBV10-3 and TRBJ2-7; D may be TRBD1 (6 bases). This CDR3 contains 14 residues. V was pared by 6 bases and J by 5 bases, with 17 bases between. Germline CDR1 is ENHRY and CDR2 is SYGVKD. Here the CDR3 reads CAIRDSTRSDEQYF. CDR3 DNA sequence: TGTGCCATCAGGGACAGCACCAGGAGCGACGAGCAGTACTTC.

This rearrangement joins TRBV7-6 to TRBJ2-3; D unclear. There are 15 residues in the CDR3. CDR1 is SGHVS and CDR2 is FNYEAQ in the germline V gene. V shed 1 base and J shed 2 bases, with 10 bases lying between them. The CDR3 region is CASSLGQSPTDTQYF. In nucleotides, the CDR3 is TGTGCCAGCAGCTTAGGGCAATCCCCCACAGATACGCAGTATTTT.

This clonotype came up once. This rearrangement joins TRBV10-3 to TRBJ1-6; 7 positions agree with TRBD1. CDR1 is ENHRY, CDR2 SYGVKD, per germline. The V gene end was trimmed by 6 bases and the J gene end by 7 bases; junction bases not matched to a gene: 3. This CDR3 contains 13 residues. The CDR3 DNA sequence: TGTGCCATCAGCCAGGGGGGGAATTCACCCCTCCACTTT. This gives the protein CAISQGGNSPLHF.

This chain joins TRBV4-1 and TRBJ2-2; D unclear. Trimming removed 3 bases from V and 4 bases from J, with 12 bases in between. CDR1 is MGHRA, CDR2 YSYEKL, per germline. The CDR3 loop spans 15 amino acids. The CDR3 protein is CASSQGDKVTGELFF. CDR3 bases: TGCGCCAGCAGCCAGGGTGACAAGGTCACCGGGGAGCTGTTTTTT.

This chain joins TRBV6-6 and TRBJ1-5; TRBD1 might be the D (5 bases). Germline V gene lookup returns CDR1 MNHNY and CDR2 SVGAGI (reference sequence). The length of the CDR3 is 16 residues. V lost 4 bases and J 3 bases, leaving 16 bases between the germline ends. CDR3 bases: TGTGCCAGCAGTTCCCTTGGCCGGGGCCTCAATCAGCCCCAGCATTTT. Translation: CASSSLGRGLNQPQHF.

The V and J genes are TRBV2 and TRBJ1-5; D possibly corresponds to TRBD1 (5 bases). CDR1 is SNHLY, CDR2 FYNNEI, per germline. V was cut by 5 bases and J by 1 base, with 12 bases left in between. This CDR3 is 15 amino acids long. The CDR3 nucleotides are TGTGCCAGCAGTAAGGGGAGGCCAAGCAATCAGCCCCAGCATTTT. Its translation: CASSKGRPSNQPQHF.

The V call is TRBV13, the J call TRBJ2-6; D ambiguous. The CDR3 has 15 amino acids. Trimming took off 2 bases at V and 4 bases at J, with 9 bases between the two ends. The germline CDR1 and CDR2 sequences are PRHDT and FYEKMQ (reference sequence). The CDR3 spells CASSLFVRGANVLTF. In DNA, the CDR3 is TGTGCCAGCAGCTTATTTGTACGCGGGGCCAACGTCCTGACTTTC.

This rearrangement joins TRBV6-5 to TRBJ1-1; 9 bases map to TRBD1. V dropped 6 bases and J dropped 7; count of bases not matched to a gene: 12. CDR3 length: 15 residues. The germline V gene has CDR1 MNHEY and CDR2 SVGAGI. CDR3 DNA: TGTGCCAGCAGGCGCCTTAAACAGGGGGCGGGTGAAGCTTTCTTT. Protein sequence: CASRRLKQGAGEAFF.

In its sample, this clonotype was seen once. The V call is TRBV7-9, the J call TRBJ1-6; unclear D gene. Germline V CDR1 and CDR2: SEHNR, FQNEAQ (reference sequence). V was cut by 2 bases and J by 10 bases, with 12 bases left in between. The CDR3 is 14 residues long. The CDR3 nucleotides are TGTGCCAGCAGCTTACGGACTTTACGGTCACCCCTCCACTTT. Its translation: CASSLRTLRSPLHF. Full variable domain (missing parts from reference TRBV7-9 and TRBJ1-6): DTGVSQNPRHKITKRGQNVTFRCDPISEHNRLYWYRQTLGQGPEFLTYFQNEAQLEKSRLLSDRFSAERPKGSFSTLEIQRTEQGDSAMYLCASSLRTLRSPLHFGNGTRLTVT.

In nucleotides, the CDR3 is TGTGCCAGCAGCTTAGGCGGGAGTAGGGCCTACGAGCAGTACTTC. This sequence encodes CASSLGGSRAYEQYF. V and J are TRBV7-2 and TRBJ2-7; 7 bases are a match to TRBD2. Germline V gene lookup returns CDR1 SGHTA and CDR2 FQGNSA. With 1 base clipped from V and 2 bases from J, the junction kept 5 bases outside the gene matches. The CDR3 has 15 amino acids.

V usage is TRBV7-3 and J usage is TRBJ2-7, with D possibly being TRBD2 (5 bases). The V and J ends lost 1 base and 5 bases respectively, with 18 bases between them. Per the germline V gene, CDR1 is SGHTA and CDR2 is FQGTGA. There are 16 residues in the CDR3. The CDR3 region is CASSLIVTRTLDEQYF. The CDR3 DNA reads as TGTGCCAGCAGCTTAATCGTAACCAGGACTCTCGACGAGCAGTACTTC.

The chain couples TRBV4-2 to TRBJ2-7; D is uncertain. This CDR3 spans 14 amino acids. Germline CDR1 and CDR2: LGHNA and YNFKEQ. With 3 bases removed from V and 4 bases from J, the gap between germline ends came to 13 bases. This CDR3 is CASSQSSPPYEQYF. CDR3 DNA: TGTGCCAGCAGCCAGAGTTCGCCACCTTACGAGCAGTACTTC.

This chain connects TRBV5-1 to TRBJ1-2; a possible D gene is TRBD1 (6 bases). Germline-derived CDR1 and CDR2 are SGHRS and YFSETQ. The CDR3 consists of 14 residues. Trimming shortened V by 4 bases and J by 2 bases, and 12 bases separated the two germline ends. CDR3 in amino acids: CASSPSGGNYGYTF. The CDR3 DNA reads TGCGCCAGCAGCCCATCCGGGGGCAACTATGGCTACACCTTC.

This sequence joins TRBV14 and TRBJ2-7, with D perhaps given as TRBD1 or TRBD2 (6 bases each). The germline V gene encodes CDR1 SGHDN and CDR2 FVKESK. Trimming shortened V by 4 bases and J by 2 bases, and 15 bases separated the two germline ends. The CDR3 extends over 15 amino acids. CDR3 sequence reads: CASSRAGHPTYEQYF. Written as DNA, the CDR3 is TGTGCCAGCAGCCGGGCGGGACACCCAACCTACGAGCAGTACTTC.

This clonotype has a single count. V is TRBV4-3 and J is TRBJ2-1, with unresolved D. Trimming took 0 bases from V and 7 from J, leaving 16 bases between them. The CDR3 totals 16 residues. Germline V gives CDR1 LGHNA, CDR2 YSLEER. CDR3 region: CASSQDTASLWNEQFF. The DNA of the CDR3 is TGCGCCAGCAGCCAAGATACAGCCTCCTTGTGGAATGAGCAGTTCTTC.

This chain connects TRBV15 to TRBJ2-1; D remains ambiguous. The CDR3 has 15 amino acids. Germline CDR1 and CDR2: LNHNV and YYDKDF (reference sequence). The V end was cut by 0 bases, the J end by 7 bases, with 13 bases between. The CDR3 DNA reads as TGTGCCACCAGCAGAGATCAAGCCCACGGGAATGAGCAGTTCTTC. It codes for CATSRDQAHGNEQFF.

CDR3 DNA sequence: TGTGCCAGCAGCCAAGAGCGTCAAGCTTTCTTT. It codes for CASSQERQAFF. V usage is TRBV3-1 and J usage is TRBJ1-1; D remains ambiguous. Per the germline V gene, CDR1 is LGHDT and CDR2 is YNNKEL (reference sequence). V was pared by 0 bases and J by 9 bases, with 5 bases between. The CDR3 totals 11 residues.

The V call is TRBV6-5, the J call TRBJ2-1, with D perhaps TRBD2 (5 bases). The CDR3 runs to 13 residues. Germline lookup yields CDR1 MNHEY and CDR2 SVGAGI. Trimming took 6 bases from V and 9 from J, leaving 15 bases between them. The CDR3 DNA is TGTGCCAGCAGCCAGACTATTTTAAGTGAGCAGTTCTTC. Protein product: CASSQTILSEQFF.

This clonotype was seen just once. The J gene is TRBJ2-7, the V gene TRBV20-1; D tentatively reads TRBD1 or TRBD2 (6 bases each). Trimming removed 6 bases at V and 5 bases at J, with 11 bases between. Germline V CDR1 and CDR2: DFQATT, SNEGSKA (reference sequence). The length of the CDR3 is 11 residues. The CDR3 region has the DNA TGCAGTGCGAGGGGGGCTAACGAGCAGTACTTC. Amino acid sequence: CSARGANEQYF.

The chain links TRBV28 to TRBJ1-2, with D perhaps matching TRBD1 (5 bases). Trimming shortened V by 3 bases and J by 8 bases, and 10 bases separated the two germline ends. Germline V gene sequence: CDR1 MDHEN, CDR2 SYDVKM. There are 12 residues in the CDR3. The CDR3 sequence is CASSFGGGGYTF. The CDR3 DNA is TGTGCCAGCAGTTTCGGGGGAGGCGGCTACACCTTC.

The chain carries TRBV20-1 and TRBJ1-2; no clear D gene. Germline CDR1 reads DFQATT; CDR2 reads SNEGSKA (reference sequence). Trimming shortened V by 7 bases and J by 8 bases, and 14 bases separated the two germline ends. CDR3 length: 11 residues. The CDR3 DNA is TGCAGTGTACTTGTCGGCGGAGGCTACACCTTC. Residues: CSVLVGGGYTF.

This chain connects TRBV20-1 to TRBJ2-3; unclear D gene. Germline V CDR1 and CDR2: DFQATT, SNEGSKA (reference sequence). The germline V and J ends were trimmed by 6 bases and 0 bases, with 16 bases remaining between them. The CDR3 is 15 residues long. CDR3 residues: CSAPHQSASTDTQYF. As DNA, the CDR3 is TGCAGTGCACCCCACCAGTCGGCTAGCACAGATACGCAGTATTTT.

The chain has TRBV30 and TRBJ2-1, with 8 positions matching TRBD2. Per the germline V gene, CDR1 is GTSNPN and CDR2 is SVGIG (reference sequence). The length of the CDR3 is 11 residues. V lost 5 bases to trimming and J lost 13 bases; unmatched junction nucleotides: 7. CDR3 DNA: TGTGCCTGGGGGACTAGTGAAGAACAGTTCTTC. Translating it yields CAWGTSEEQFF.

The chain uses TRBV28 and TRBJ1-1; D ambiguous. The V gene lost 8 bases and the J gene lost 8 bases, with 24 bases spanning the gap. Per the germline V gene, CDR1 is MDHEN and CDR2 is SYDVKM. This CDR3 is built from 15 residues. The CDR3 sequence: CASGALSDATPEAFF. The CDR3 DNA reads as TGTGCCAGCGGTGCACTGTCGGACGCCACACCGGAAGCTTTCTTT.

The chain has TRBV18 and TRBJ1-5; a weak D match, TRBD1 (5 bases). Germline V gene sequence: CDR1 KGHSH, CDR2 LQKENI. The V and J ends lost 3 bases and 8 bases respectively, with 14 bases between them. The CDR3 has 14 residues. CDR3 amino acids: CASSPRRGWEPQHF. In nucleotides, the CDR3 is TGTGCCAGCTCACCCCGCCGGGGGTGGGAGCCCCAGCATTTT.

This rearrangement joins TRBV6-5 to TRBJ1-5; TRBD1 might be the D (5 bases). The CDR3 runs to 13 residues. The germline CDR1 and CDR2 sequences are MNHEY and SVGAGI. V lost 6 bases to trimming and J lost 7 bases, with 13 bases between them. The CDR3 reads CASSTQGEQPQHF. For the CDR3, the DNA is TGTGCCAGCAGCACCCAGGGAGAACAGCCCCAGCATTTT.